This T cell receptor (beta chain) was recorded in a study of blood T cell repertoires in COVID-19. Turning to the study itself: The origin of the acute and convalescent COVID-19 samples was the United States, Italy and Spain. The cDNA or gDNA used as material had been derived from T cells, B-cell-depleted T cells, or PBMCs.

Source study methods: Amplification from reference gene primers served as the basis for estimated nucleated cell counts. The table came from immunoSEQ multiplex PCR; TCRdb's copy has only in-frame clones and leaves some out. V, J and clone size were drawn from that table, and D and trimming were deduced from the DNA. The table records tens of thousands of clones, 65% to 90% of them present only once. The sample was peripheral blood. This clonotype originated in a man between 65 and 85 years old with acute or convalescent COVID-19.

DNA for the CDR3: TGTGCCAGCAGCTTAGCGGGGGGAGCGGGAGTGGGCTTAGATACGCAGTATTTT. It codes for CASSLAGGAGVGLDTQYF. The J gene is TRBJ2-3, the V gene TRBV7-2; TRBD2 aligns across 8 bases. CDR1 and CDR2 (germline): SGHTA, FQGNSA. CDR3 length: 18 residues. J lost 5 bases, V lost 0 bases, and 13 bases had no gene match.